This is a list of T cell receptor beta chains from one sample in a study of preoperative IRX-2 immunotherapy in early breast cancer. The method was immunoSEQ multiplex PCR; TCRdb's version includes in-frame clones alone and lacks a portion of them. In the table there are 15,000 to 25,000 clones, roughly 80% of which are singletons. Source: lymph node tissue, taken after IRX-2 immunotherapy. These TCRs come from a human donor with breast cancer. Both conserved end residues are part of each CDR3. The order of the fields is V gene, CDR3 length, J gene, D gene, clone size, CDR3 protein, CDR3 DNA. The D gene is left open where the match is weak. Rows give clone size only sometimes, using once, few, many, or a class for an expanded clone.

v_gene: TRBV18; len: 14; j_gene: TRBJ2-1; d_gene: NA; abundance: few; CDR3aa: CASSPGTTDNEQFF; CDR3nt: TGTGCCAGCTCACCAGGGACCACTGACAATGAGCAGTTCTTC
v_gene: TRBV5-1; len: 15; j_gene: TRBJ2-1; d_gene: NA; abundance: NA; CDR3aa: CASSFEGERYNEQFF; CDR3nt: TGCGCCAGCAGCTTCGAGGGAGAGCGATACAATGAGCAGTTCTTC
v_gene: TRBV14; len: 15; j_gene: TRBJ1-1; d_gene: NA; abundance: few; CDR3aa: CASSPTSTGGTEAFF; CDR3nt: TGTGCCAGCAGCCCTACATCCACCGGAGGCACTGAAGCTTTCTTT
v_gene: TRBV29-1; len: 15; j_gene: TRBJ1-1; d_gene: NA; abundance: few; CDR3aa: CSVEDLSGSLAEAFF; CDR3nt: TGCAGCGTTGAAGATCTGTCAGGGTCGTTGGCGGAAGCTTTCTTT
v_gene: TRBV18; len: 14; j_gene: TRBJ2-2; d_gene: TRBD2; abundance: NA; CDR3aa: CASSFAGETGELFF; CDR3nt: TGTGCCAGCTCGTTCGCGGGGGAGACCGGGGAGCTGTTTTTT
v_gene: TRBV28; len: 12; j_gene: TRBJ1-1; d_gene: NA; abundance: NA; CDR3aa: CASSSGSTEAFF; CDR3nt: TGTGCCAGCAGTTCAGGGTCCACTGAAGCTTTCTTT
v_gene: TRBV6-8; len: 13; j_gene: TRBJ2-1; d_gene: TRBD2; abundance: NA; CDR3aa: CASDPGSGGEQFF; CDR3nt: TGTGCCAGCGACCCTGGAAGCGGGGGCGAGCAGTTCTTC
v_gene: TRBV12-5; len: 15; j_gene: TRBJ1-5; d_gene: NA; abundance: NA; CDR3aa: CASTLWLSRVQPQHF; CDR3nt: TGTGCCAGCACCTTGTGGCTCAGCCGCGTTCAGCCCCAGCATTTT
v_gene: TRBV15; len: 14; j_gene: TRBJ2-5; d_gene: NA; abundance: NA; CDR3aa: CATSSGGFQETQYF; CDR3nt: TGTGCCACCAGCAGCGGGGGATTCCAAGAGACCCAGTACTTC
v_gene: TRBV7-7; len: 17; j_gene: TRBJ2-2; d_gene: TRBD2; abundance: once; CDR3aa: CASSLGAGLGHTGELFF; CDR3nt: TGTGCCAGCAGCTTAGGAGCGGGGTTGGGGCACACCGGGGAGCTGTTTTTT
v_gene: TRBV6-8; len: 14; j_gene: TRBJ1-1; d_gene: NA; abundance: NA; CDR3aa: CASRLTGPSTEAFF; CDR3nt: TGTGCCAGCAGACTTACGGGACCGTCAACCGAAGCTTTCTTT
v_gene: TRBV7-5; len: 14; j_gene: TRBJ2-1; d_gene: NA; abundance: once; CDR3aa: CASSLDRNDNEQFF; CDR3nt: TGTGCCAGCAGCTTAGATCGGAACGACAATGAGCAGTTCTTC
v_gene: TRBV11-3; len: 14; j_gene: TRBJ1-2; d_gene: TRBD1; abundance: NA; CDR3aa: CASIGAGGNYGYTF; CDR3nt: TGTGCCAGCATTGGGGCAGGGGGAAACTATGGCTACACCTTC
v_gene: TRBV6-1; len: 16; j_gene: TRBJ1-4; d_gene: NA; abundance: NA; CDR3aa: CASSEGRGLGNEKLFF; CDR3nt: TGTGCCAGCAGTGAAGGCAGAGGGTTGGGTAATGAAAAACTGTTTTTT
v_gene: TRBV6-8; len: 13; j_gene: TRBJ1-1; d_gene: TRBD1; abundance: few; CDR3aa: CASRGTGYTEAFF; CDR3nt: TGTGCCAGCAGAGGGACAGGGTACACTGAAGCTTTCTTT